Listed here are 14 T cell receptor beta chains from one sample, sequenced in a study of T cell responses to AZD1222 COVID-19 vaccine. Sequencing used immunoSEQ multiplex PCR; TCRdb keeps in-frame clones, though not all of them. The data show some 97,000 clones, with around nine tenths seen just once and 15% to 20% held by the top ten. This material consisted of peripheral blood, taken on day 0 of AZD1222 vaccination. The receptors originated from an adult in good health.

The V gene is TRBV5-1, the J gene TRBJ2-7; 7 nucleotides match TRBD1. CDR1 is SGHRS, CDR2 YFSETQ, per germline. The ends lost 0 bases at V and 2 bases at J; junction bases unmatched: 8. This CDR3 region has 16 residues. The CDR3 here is CASSLGTGTATYEQYF. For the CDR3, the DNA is TGCGCCAGCAGCTTGGGGACCGGGACAGCGACCTACGAGCAGTACTTC.

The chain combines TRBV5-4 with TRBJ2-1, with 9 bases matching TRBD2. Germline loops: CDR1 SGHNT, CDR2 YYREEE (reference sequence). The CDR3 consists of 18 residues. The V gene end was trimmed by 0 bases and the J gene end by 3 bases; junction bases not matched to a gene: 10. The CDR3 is CASSLVTSGPPYYNEQFF. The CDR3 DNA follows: TGTGCCAGCAGCTTGGTAACTAGCGGGCCCCCTTACTACAATGAGCAGTTCTTC.

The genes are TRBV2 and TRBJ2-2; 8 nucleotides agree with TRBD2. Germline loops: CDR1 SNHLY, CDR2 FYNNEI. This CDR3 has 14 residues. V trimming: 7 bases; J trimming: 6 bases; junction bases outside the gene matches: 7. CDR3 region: CASNAVLAAGELFF. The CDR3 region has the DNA TGTGCCAGCAACGCCGTACTAGCGGCCGGGGAGCTGTTTTTT.

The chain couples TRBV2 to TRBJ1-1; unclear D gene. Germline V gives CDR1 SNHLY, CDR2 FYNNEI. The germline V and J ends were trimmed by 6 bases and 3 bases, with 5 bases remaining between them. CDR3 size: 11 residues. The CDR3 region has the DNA TGTGCCAGCAGGCTTCACACTGAAGCTTTCTTT. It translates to CASRLHTEAFF.

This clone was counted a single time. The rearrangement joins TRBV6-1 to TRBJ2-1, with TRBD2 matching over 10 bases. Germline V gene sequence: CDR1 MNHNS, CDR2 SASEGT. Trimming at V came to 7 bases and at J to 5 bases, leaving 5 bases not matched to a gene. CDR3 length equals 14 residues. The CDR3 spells CASTPAGGDNEQFF. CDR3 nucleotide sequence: TGTGCCAGCACCCCAGCGGGGGGGGACAATGAGCAGTTCTTC.

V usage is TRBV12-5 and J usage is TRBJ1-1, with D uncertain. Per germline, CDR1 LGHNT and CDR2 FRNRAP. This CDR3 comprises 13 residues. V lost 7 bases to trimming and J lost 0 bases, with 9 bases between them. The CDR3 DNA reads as TGTGCTAGTGTTACCCAGATGAACACTGAAGCTTTCTTT. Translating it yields CASVTQMNTEAFF. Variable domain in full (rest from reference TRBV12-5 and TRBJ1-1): DARVTQTPRHKVTEMGQEVTMRCQPILGHNTVFWYRQTMMQGLELLAYFRNRAPLDDSGMPKDRFSAEMPDATLATLKIQPSEPRDSAVYFCASVTQMNTEAFFGQGTRLTVV.

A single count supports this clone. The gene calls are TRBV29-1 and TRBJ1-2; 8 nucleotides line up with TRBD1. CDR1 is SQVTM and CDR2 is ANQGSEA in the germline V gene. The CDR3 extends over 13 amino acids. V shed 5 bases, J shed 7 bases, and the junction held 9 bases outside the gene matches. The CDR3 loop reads CSVTSDRVRGYTF. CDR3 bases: TGCAGCGTTACCTCGGACAGGGTCCGTGGCTACACCTTC.

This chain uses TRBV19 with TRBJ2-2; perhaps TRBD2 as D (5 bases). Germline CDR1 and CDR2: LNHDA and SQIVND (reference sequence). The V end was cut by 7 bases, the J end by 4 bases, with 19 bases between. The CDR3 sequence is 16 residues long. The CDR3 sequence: CASTHIGGDGTGELFF. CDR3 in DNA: TGTGCCAGTACCCACATCGGAGGTGATGGCACCGGGGAGCTGTTTTTT.

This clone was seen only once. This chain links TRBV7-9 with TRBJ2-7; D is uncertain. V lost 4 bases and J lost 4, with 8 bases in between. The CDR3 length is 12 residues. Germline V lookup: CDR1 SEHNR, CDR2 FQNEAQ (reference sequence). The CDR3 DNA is TGTGCCAGCAGCTCCATCACTTACGAGCAGTACTTC. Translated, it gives CASSSITYEQYF.

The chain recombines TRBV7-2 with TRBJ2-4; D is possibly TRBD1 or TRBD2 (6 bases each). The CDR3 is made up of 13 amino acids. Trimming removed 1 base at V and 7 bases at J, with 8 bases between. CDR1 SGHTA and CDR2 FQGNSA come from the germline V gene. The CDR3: CASSLGGGNIQYF. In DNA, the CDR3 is TGTGCCAGCAGCTTAGGAGGGGGGAACATTCAGTACTTC.

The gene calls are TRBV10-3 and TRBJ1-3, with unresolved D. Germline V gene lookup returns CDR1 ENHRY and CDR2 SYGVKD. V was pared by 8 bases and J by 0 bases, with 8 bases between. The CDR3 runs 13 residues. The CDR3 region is CAILEGSGNTIYF. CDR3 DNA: TGTGCCATCCTCGAGGGCTCTGGAAACACCATATATTTT.

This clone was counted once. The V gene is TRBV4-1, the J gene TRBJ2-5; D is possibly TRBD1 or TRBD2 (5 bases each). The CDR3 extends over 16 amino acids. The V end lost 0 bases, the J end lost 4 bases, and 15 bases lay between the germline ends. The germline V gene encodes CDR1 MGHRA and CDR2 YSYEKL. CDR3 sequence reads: CASSQDSGAGRETQYF. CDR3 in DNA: TGCGCCAGCAGCCAAGACTCCGGGGCCGGGCGAGAGACCCAGTACTTC.

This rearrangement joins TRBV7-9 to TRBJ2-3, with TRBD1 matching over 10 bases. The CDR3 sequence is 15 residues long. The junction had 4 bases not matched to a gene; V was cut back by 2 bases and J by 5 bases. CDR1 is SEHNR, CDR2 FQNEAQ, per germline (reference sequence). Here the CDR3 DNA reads TGTGCCAGCAGCTTATCGACAGGGGGCAGAGATACGCAGTATTTT. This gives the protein CASSLSTGGRDTQYF.

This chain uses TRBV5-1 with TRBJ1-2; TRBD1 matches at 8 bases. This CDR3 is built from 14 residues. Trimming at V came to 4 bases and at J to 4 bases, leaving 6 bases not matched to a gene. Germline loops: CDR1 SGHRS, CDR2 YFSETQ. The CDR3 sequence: CASSLTGEGYGYTF. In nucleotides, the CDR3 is TGCGCCAGCAGCCTGACAGGGGAGGGCTATGGCTACACCTTC.